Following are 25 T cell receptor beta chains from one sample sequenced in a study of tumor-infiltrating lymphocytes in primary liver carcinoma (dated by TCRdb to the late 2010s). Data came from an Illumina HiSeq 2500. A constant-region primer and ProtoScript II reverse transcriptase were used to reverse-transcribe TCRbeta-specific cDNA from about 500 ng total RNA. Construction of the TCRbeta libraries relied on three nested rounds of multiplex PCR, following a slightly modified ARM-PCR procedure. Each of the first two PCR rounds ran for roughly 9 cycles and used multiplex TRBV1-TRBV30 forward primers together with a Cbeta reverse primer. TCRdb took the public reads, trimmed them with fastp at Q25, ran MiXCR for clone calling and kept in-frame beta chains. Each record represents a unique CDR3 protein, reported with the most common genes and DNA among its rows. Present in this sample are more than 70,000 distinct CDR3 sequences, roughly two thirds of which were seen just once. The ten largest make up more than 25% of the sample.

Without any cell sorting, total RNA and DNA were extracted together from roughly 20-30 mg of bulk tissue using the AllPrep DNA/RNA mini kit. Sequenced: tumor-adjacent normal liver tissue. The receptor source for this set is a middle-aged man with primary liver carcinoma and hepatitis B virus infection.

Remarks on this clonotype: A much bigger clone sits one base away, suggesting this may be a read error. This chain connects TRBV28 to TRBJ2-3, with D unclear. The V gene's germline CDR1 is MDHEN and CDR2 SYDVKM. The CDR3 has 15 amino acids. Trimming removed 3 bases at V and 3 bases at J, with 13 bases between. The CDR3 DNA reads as TGTGCCAGCAGTTTGCCGACGAAGTTAACAGATACGCAGTATTTT. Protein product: CASSLPTKLTDTQYF.

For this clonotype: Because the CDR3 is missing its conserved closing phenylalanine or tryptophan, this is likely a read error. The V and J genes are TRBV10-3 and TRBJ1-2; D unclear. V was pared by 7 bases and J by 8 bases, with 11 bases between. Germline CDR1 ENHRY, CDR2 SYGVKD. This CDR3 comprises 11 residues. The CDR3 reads CAINEGVGYTL. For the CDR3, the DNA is TGTGCCATCAATGAAGGCGTCGGCTACACCTTA.

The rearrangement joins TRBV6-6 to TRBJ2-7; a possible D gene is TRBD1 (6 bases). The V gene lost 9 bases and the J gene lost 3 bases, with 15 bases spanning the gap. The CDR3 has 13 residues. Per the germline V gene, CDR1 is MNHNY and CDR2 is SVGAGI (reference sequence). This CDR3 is CASSPQGNYEQYF. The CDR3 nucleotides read TGTGCCAGTAGTCCGCAGGGGAACTACGAGCAGTACTTC.

CDR3 amino acids: CASSLAGGAGYEQYF. CDR3 sequence (DNA): TGTGCCAGCAGCTTAGCCGGGGGTGCAGGATACGAGCAGTACTTC. This chain links TRBV7-2 with TRBJ2-7; TRBD2 might be the D (6 bases). Germline CDR1 reads SGHTA; CDR2 reads FQGNSA. There are 15 residues in the CDR3. Trimming removed 0 bases at V and 4 bases at J, with 13 bases between. The full variable domain, rest sourced from reference TRBV7-2 and TRBJ2-7, is GAGVSQSPSNKVTEKGKDVELRCDPISGHTALYWYRQSLGQGLEFLIYFQGNSAPDKSGLPSDRFSAERTGGSVSTLTIQRTQQEDSAVYLCASSLAGGAGYEQYFGPGTRLTVT.

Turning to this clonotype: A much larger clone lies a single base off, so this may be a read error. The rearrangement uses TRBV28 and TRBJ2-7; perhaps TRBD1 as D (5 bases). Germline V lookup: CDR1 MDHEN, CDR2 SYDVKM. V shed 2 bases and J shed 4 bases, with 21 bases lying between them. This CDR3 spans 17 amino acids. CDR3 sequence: CASSLGAHTRDGYEQYF. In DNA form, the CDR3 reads TGTGCCAGCAGTTTAGGGGCACACACAAGGGATGGTTACGAGCAGTACTTC.

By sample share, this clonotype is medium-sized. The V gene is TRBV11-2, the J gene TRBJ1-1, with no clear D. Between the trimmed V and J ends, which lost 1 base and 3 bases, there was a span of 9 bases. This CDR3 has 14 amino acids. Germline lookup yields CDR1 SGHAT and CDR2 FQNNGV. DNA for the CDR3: TGTGCCAGCAGCTTAGGAGTGGAGGACACTGAAGCTTTCTTT. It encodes CASSLGVEDTEAFF.

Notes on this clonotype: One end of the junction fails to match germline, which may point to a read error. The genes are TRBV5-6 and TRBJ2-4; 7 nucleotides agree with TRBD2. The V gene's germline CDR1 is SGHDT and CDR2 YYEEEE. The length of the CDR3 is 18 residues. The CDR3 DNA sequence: TGTGCCAGCAGTTTGTACGCGGGAGCCCCCACGGCCAAAAACAATCAGTACTTT. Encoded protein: CASSLYAGAPTAKNNQYF.

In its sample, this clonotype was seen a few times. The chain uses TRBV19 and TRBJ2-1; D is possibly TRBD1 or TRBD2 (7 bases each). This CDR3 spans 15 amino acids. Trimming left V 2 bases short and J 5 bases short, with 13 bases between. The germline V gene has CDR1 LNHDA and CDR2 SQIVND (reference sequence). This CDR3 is CASSIFQGGDNEQFF. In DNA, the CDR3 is TGTGCCAGTAGTATATTCCAGGGGGGGGACAATGAGCAGTTCTTC. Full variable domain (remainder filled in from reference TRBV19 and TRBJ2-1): DGGITQSPKYLFRKEGQNVTLSCEQNLNHDAMYWYRQDPGQGLRLIYYSQIVNDFQKGDIAEGYSVSREKKESFPLTVTSAQKNPTAFYLCASSIFQGGDNEQFFGPGTRLTVL.

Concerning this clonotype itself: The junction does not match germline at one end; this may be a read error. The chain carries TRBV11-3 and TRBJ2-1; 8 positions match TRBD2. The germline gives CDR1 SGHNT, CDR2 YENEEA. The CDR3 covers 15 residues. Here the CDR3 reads CTSSTGTRAINEQFF. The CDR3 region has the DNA TGTACCAGCAGCACCGGGACTAGAGCGATTAATGAGCAGTTCTTC.

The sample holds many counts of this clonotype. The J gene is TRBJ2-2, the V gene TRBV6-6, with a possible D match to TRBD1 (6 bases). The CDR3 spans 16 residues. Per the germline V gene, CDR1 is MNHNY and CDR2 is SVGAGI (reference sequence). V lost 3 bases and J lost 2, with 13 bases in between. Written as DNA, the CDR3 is TGTGCCAGCAGTTATGTTGGGACACATAACACCGGGGAGCTGTTTTTT. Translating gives CASSYVGTHNTGELFF.

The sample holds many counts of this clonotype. The CDR3 DNA sequence: TGCGCCAGCAGCTTGGGATCTGGACCAAACGCCGAGCAGTACTTC. This encodes CASSLGSGPNAEQYF. The chain carries TRBV5-1 and TRBJ2-7, with D uncertain. Germline CDR1 is SGHRS and CDR2 is YFSETQ. V was pared by 0 bases and J by 6 bases, with 16 bases between. The CDR3 extends over 15 amino acids.

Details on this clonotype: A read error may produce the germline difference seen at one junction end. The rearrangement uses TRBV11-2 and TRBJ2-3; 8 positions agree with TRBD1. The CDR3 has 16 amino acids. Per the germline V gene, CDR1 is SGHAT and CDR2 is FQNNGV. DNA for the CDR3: TGTGTCAGCAGCTTCCGGACAGGGAGCCATCAAGATACGCAGTATTTT. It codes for CVSSFRTGSHQDTQYF. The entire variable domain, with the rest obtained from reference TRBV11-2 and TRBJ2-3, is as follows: EAGVAQSPRYKIIEKRQSVAFWCNPISGHATLYWYQQILGQGPKLLIQFQNNGVVDDSQLPKDRFSAERLKGVDSTLKIQPAKLEDSAVYLCVSSFRTGSHQDTQYFGPGTRLTVL.

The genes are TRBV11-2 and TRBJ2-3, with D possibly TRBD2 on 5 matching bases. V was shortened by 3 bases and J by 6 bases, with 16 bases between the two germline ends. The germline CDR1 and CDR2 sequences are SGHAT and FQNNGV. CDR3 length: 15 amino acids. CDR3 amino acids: CASSFYGGITDTQYF. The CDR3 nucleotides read TGTGCCAGCAGCTTCTACGGAGGTATCACGGATACGCAGTATTTT.

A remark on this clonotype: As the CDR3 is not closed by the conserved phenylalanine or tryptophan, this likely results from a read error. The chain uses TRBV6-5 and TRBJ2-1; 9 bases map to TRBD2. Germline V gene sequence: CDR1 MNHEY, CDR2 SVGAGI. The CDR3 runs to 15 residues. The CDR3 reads CASSYSTSGHNKQFL. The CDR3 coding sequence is TGTGCCAGCAGTTACTCGACTAGCGGTCACAATAAGCAGTTCCTC.

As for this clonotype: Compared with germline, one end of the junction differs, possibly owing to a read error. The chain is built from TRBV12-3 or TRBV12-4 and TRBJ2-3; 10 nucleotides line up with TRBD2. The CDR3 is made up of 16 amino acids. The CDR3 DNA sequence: TGTGCCACCAGTCTACAAGGGGCTAGCGGGAGCGTCGGGCAGTATTTT. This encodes CATSLQGASGSVGQYF.

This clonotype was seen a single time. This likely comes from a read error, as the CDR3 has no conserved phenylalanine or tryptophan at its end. CDR3 sequence reads: CANSETTGDEKLFY. The CDR3 nucleotides are TGCGCCAACAGTGAAACGACAGGGGATGAAAAACTGTTTTAT. The chain employs TRBV10-2 and TRBJ1-4; TRBD1 matches 8 bases. Germline CDR1 and CDR2: WSHSY and SAAADI. This CDR3 is built from 14 residues.

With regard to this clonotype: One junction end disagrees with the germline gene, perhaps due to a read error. The CDR3 here is CASSGSPHGGNQPQRF. As DNA, the CDR3 is TGTGCCAGCAGTGGTAGCCCCCACGGTGGCAATCAGCCTCAGCGTTTT. The chain couples TRBV6-1 to TRBJ1-5; no definite D call. This CDR3 region has 16 residues. Germline CDR1 MNHNS, CDR2 SASEGT.

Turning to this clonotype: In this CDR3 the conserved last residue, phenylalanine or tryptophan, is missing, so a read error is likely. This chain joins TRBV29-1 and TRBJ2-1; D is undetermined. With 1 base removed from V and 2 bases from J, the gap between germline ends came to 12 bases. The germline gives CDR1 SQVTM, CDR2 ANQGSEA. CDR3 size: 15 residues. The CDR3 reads CSVEGGSSTYNEQFL. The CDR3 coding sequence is TGCAGCGTTGAAGGGGGTAGTAGTACCTACAATGAGCAGTTCCTC.

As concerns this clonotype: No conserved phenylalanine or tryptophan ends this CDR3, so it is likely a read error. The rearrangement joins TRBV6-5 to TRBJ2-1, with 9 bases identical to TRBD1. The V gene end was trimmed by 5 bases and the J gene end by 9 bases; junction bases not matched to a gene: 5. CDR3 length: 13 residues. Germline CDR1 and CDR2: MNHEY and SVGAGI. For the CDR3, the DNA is TGTGCCAGCAGTCAACGACAGGGGGGTGAGCAGTTCTCC. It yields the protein CASSQRQGGEQFS.

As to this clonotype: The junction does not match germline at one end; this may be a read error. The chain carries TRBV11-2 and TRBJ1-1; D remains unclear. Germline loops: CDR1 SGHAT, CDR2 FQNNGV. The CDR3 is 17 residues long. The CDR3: CTSSRRVSQSSNTEAYF. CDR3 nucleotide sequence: TGTACCAGCAGCCGCCGGGTTTCACAGAGTAGTAACACTGAAGCTTACTTT.

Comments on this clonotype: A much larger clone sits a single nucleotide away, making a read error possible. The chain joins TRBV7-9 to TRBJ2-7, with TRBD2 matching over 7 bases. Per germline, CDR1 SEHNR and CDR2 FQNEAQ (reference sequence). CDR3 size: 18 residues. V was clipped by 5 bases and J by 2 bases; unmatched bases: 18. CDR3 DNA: TGTGCCAGCAGCGGCGGGACTATCGGGAACCAGCGTCCCTACGAGCAGTACTTC. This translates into CASSGGTIGNQRPYEQYF.

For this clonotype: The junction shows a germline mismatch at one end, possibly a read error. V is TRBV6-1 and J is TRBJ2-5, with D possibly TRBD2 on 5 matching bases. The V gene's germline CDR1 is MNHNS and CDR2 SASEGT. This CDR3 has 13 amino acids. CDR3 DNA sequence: TGTGCCAGCACTGAAAGAACTAGTGGGACCCAGTACTTC. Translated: CASTERTSGTQYF.

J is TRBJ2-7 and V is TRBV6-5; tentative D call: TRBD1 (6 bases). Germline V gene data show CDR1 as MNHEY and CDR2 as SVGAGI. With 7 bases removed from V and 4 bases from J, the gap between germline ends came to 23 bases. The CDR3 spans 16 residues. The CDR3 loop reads CASKPGQTASFYEQYF. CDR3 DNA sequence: TGTGCCAGCAAGCCCGGACAGACAGCATCTTTTTACGAGCAGTACTTC.

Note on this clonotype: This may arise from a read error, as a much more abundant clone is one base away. Here the CDR3 reads CVSSPRPGQGMGGYTF. The CDR3 DNA sequence: TGTGTCAGCAGCCCTAGGCCGGGACAGGGGATGGGTGGCTACACCTTC. The chain is built from TRBV28 and TRBJ1-2; 10 bases match TRBD1. Germline CDR1 and CDR2: MDHEN and SYDVKM. This CDR3 is 16 amino acids long.

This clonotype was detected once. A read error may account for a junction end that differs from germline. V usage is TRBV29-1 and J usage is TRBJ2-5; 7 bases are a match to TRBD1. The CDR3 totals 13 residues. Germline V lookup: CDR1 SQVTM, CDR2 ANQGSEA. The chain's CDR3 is CRVSRTGQETEYF. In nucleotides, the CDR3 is TGCAGGGTTAGTAGGACAGGACAAGAGACCGAGTACTTC.